The entry below describes one T cell receptor (beta chain). Its antigen is undetermined. Reverse transcription of all isolated RNA meant that expressed TCRB transcripts were sequenced. TCRdb keeps only in-frame clones here, not all; method: immunoSEQ multiplex PCR. The table lists 200,000 to 250,000 clones, about 30% of them singletons, with more than 3% in the top ten. The data stem from a study of beta chain features in type 1 diabetes. Overall study findings and caveats: Overrepresentation of cells with high TCR expression could result from cDNA sequencing. TCRB CDR3 length was moderately but significantly reduced in all four CD4+ subsets of Type 1 diabetes patients.

The CDR3 has 16 residues. The V gene's germline CDR1 is SGHAT and CDR2 FQNNGV. Trimming stripped 4 bases from V and 7 bases from J, with 20 bases between. This chain links TRBV11-2 with TRBJ2-1, with D perhaps TRBD1 or TRBD2 (5 bases each). Sequenced sample: central memory CD4+ T cells from blood. The receptor's source is a man between 25 and 39 years old in good health. The CDR3 reads CASSSIGASKGNEQFF. The CDR3 DNA follows: TGTGCCAGCAGCTCAATAGGTGCTAGCAAGGGGAATGAGCAGTTCTTC. Complete variable domain (other parts from reference TRBV11-2 and TRBJ2-1): EAGVAQSPRYKIIEKRQSVAFWCNPISGHATLYWYQQILGQGPKLLIQFQNNGVVDDSQLPKDRFSAERLKGVDSTLKIQPAKLEDSAVYLCASSSIGASKGNEQFFGPGTRLTVL.